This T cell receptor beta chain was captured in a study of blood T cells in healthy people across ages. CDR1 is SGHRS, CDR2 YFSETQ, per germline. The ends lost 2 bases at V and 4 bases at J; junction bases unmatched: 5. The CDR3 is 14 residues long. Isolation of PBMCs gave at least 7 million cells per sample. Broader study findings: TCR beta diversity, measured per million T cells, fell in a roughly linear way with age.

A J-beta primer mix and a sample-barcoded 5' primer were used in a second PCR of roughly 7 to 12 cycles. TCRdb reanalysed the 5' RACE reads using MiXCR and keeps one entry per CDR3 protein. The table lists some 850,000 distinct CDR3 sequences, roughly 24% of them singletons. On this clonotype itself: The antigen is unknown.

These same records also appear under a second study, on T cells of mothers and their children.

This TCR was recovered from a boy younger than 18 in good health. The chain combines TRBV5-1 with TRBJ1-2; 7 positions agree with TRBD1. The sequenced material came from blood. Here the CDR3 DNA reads TGCGCCAGCAGCTTTACAGGGGACCTCTATGGCTACACCTTC. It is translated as CASSFTGDLYGYTF.